What follows are 21 T cell receptor beta chains derived from one specimen sequenced in a study of T cells in Graves' hyperthyroidism and ophthalmopathy. The CDR3 regions of TCR beta were amplified from RNA transcripts. First-round RT-PCR with HTBI primers amplified the TCR CDR3 region. Each CDR3 protein gets one entry after TCRdb re-called the multiplex PCR reads with MiXCR. The data show 200,000 to 250,000 distinct CDR3 sequences, roughly 15% seen once. The sample comprised blood. All receptors come from a woman aged 18-30 years with Graves' ophthalmopathy.

This clonotype was found a few times. The chain carries TRBV4-3 and TRBJ2-3; the D gene is possibly TRBD1 (5 bases). Germline values: CDR1 LGHNA, CDR2 YSLEER. V was shortened by 0 bases and J by 6 bases, with 13 bases between the two germline ends. CDR3 length equals 15 residues. The CDR3 DNA is TGCGCCAGCAGCCAAGATAGTAGGGGCAGGGATACGCAGTATTTT. This translates into CASSQDSRGRDTQYF.

This clonotype was recorded at least ten times. The chain has TRBV9 and TRBJ2-7, with TRBD2 as a possible D gene (5 bases). V was cut by 4 bases and J by 6 bases, with 11 bases left in between. Per the germline V gene, CDR1 is SGDLS and CDR2 is YYNGEE. The CDR3 runs to 12 residues. CDR3 region: CASSPLGVEQYF. The CDR3 DNA follows: TGTGCCAGCAGCCCTCTCGGGGTCGAGCAGTACTTC.

Many counts were recorded for this clonotype. This sequence joins TRBV4-1 and TRBJ1-1; TRBD1 is a possible D gene (5 bases). The CDR3 runs 14 residues. The germline V gene encodes CDR1 MGHRA and CDR2 YSYEKL. The ends were cut back, 4 bases at V and 1 base at J, with 10 bases in the middle. The CDR3 loop is CASSPDGGNTEAFF. In nucleotides, the CDR3 is TGCGCCAGCAGCCCGGACGGGGGGAACACTGAAGCTTTCTTT.

The sample holds many counts of this clonotype. The chain has TRBV19 and TRBJ1-2; maybe TRBD1 (6 bases). The germline V gene encodes CDR1 LNHDA and CDR2 SQIVND (reference sequence). Trimming took 6 bases from V and 4 from J, leaving 15 bases between them. The CDR3 runs 14 residues. The CDR3 is CASSSWDTTYGYTF. The CDR3 region has the DNA TGTGCCAGTAGCTCTTGGGACACAACCTATGGCTACACCTTC.

The chain uses TRBV20-1 and TRBJ2-3; the D gene is possibly TRBD2 (6 bases). Germline lookup yields CDR1 DFQATT and CDR2 SNEGSKA (reference sequence). This CDR3 has 13 amino acids. V dropped 7 bases and J dropped 2 bases, with 13 bases sitting between them. The CDR3 loop is CSVARRDTDTQYF. The CDR3 coding sequence is TGCAGTGTGGCCAGGCGGGACACAGATACGCAGTATTTT.

This clonotype was recorded at least ten times. The chain is built from TRBV6-1 and TRBJ1-2; D is ambiguous. In germline, CDR1 is MNHNS, CDR2 SASEGT. This CDR3 has 15 residues. V was cut by 1 base and J by 4 bases, with 13 bases left in between. The DNA of the CDR3 is TGTGCCAGCAGTGAAGGTCCGCCCGCAGCCTATGGCTACACCTTC. This gives the protein CASSEGPPAAYGYTF.

This clonotype was counted at least ten times. The J gene is TRBJ2-5, the V gene TRBV6-2 or TRBV6-3; D not resolved. V dropped 7 bases and J dropped 5 bases, with 11 bases sitting between them. Per germline, CDR1 MNHEY and CDR2 SVGEGT. This CDR3 comprises 12 residues. Here the CDR3 DNA reads TGTGCCAGCACCTACCCCTCCGAGACCCAGTACTTC. Protein: CASTYPSETQYF.

There are a few counts of this clonotype. This chain connects TRBV6-6 to TRBJ1-6, with D tentatively TRBD1 (6 bases). V was clipped by 0 bases and J by 10 bases, with 13 bases between them. The CDR3 has 15 amino acids. Looked up from germline, CDR1 is MNHNY and CDR2 is SVGAGI (reference sequence). The DNA for the CDR3 is TGTGCCAGCAGTTACTCGGGGGACACCAAGTCACCCCTCCACTTT. Translating gives CASSYSGDTKSPLHF.

The J gene is TRBJ2-1, the V gene TRBV29-1; 16 nucleotides line up with TRBD2. The CDR3 loop spans 18 amino acids. The V segment lost 6 bases and the J segment 7 bases; nucleotides outside the gene matches: 15. The germline gives CDR1 SQVTM, CDR2 ANQGSEA. In DNA form, the CDR3 reads TGCAGCGTCTGTTTGATCGGGACTAGCGGGAGGGCCAGAAATGAGCAGTTCTTC. Protein product: CSVCLIGTSGRARNEQFF.

Ten or more counts support this clonotype. The chain recombines TRBV20-1 with TRBJ2-3, with D unresolved. The germline gives CDR1 DFQATT, CDR2 SNEGSKA (reference sequence). The CDR3 consists of 11 residues. The CDR3 spells CSGPRTDTQYF. The CDR3 nucleotides read TGCAGCGGGCCACGCACAGATACGCAGTATTTT.

This clonotype appeared many times. The V call is TRBV18, the J call TRBJ1-2, with D possibly matching TRBD1 (6 bases). This CDR3 is built from 13 residues. V was pared by 8 bases and J by 3 bases, with 13 bases between. The germline gives CDR1 KGHSH, CDR2 LQKENI. CDR3 nucleotide sequence: TGTGCCAGCCGGGGGGACACCGACTATGGCTACACCTTC. Encoded protein: CASRGDTDYGYTF.

J is TRBJ1-5 and V is TRBV27; 9 bases line up with TRBD1. Unmatched junction bases numbered 10, after V lost 7 bases and J lost 0 bases. The germline V gene encodes CDR1 MNHEY and CDR2 SMNVEV (reference sequence). CDR3 length: 17 amino acids. The CDR3 is CASTRGQGSYSNQPQHF. Here the CDR3 DNA reads TGTGCCAGCACCAGGGGACAGGGCTCCTATAGCAATCAGCCCCAGCATTTT.

As to this clonotype: With a much larger clone just one base away, this may be a read error. The rearrangement links TRBV6-2 or TRBV6-3 to TRBJ2-1; D call uncertain. The CDR3 loop spans 11 amino acids. The germline CDR1 and CDR2 sequences are MNHEY and SVGEGT. The CDR3 region has the DNA TGTGACAGCAGTAGGTTGGATGAGCAGTTCTTC. It is translated as CDSSRLDEQFF.

This clonotype was picked up many times. The chain links TRBV28 to TRBJ1-5; D is perhaps TRBD1 (6 bases). V lost 1 base and J 3 bases, leaving 10 bases between the germline ends. The CDR3 runs 15 residues. Germline lookup yields CDR1 MDHEN and CDR2 SYDVKM. The CDR3 spells CASSLYRDNNQPQHF. The CDR3 nucleotides are TGTGCCAGCAGTTTATACAGGGATAACAATCAGCCCCAGCATTTT.

In its sample, this clonotype was seen many times. V usage is TRBV6-1 and J usage is TRBJ1-3; D perhaps matches TRBD1 (6 bases). The germline V gene has CDR1 MNHNS and CDR2 SASEGT. The CDR3 sequence is 15 residues long. V was clipped by 5 bases and J by 0 bases, with 11 bases between them. CDR3 amino acids: CASSHHRDSGNTIYF. CDR3 bases: TGTGCCAGCAGTCACCACAGGGACTCTGGAAACACCATATATTTT.

The CDR3 coding sequence is TGTGCCAGCAGCCCGACGGGACTCCAGGTCGGTGAGCAGTTCTTC. This codes for CASSPTGLQVGEQFF. V is TRBV3-1 and J is TRBJ2-1, with D possibly TRBD2 on 6 matching bases. Per the germline V gene, CDR1 is LGHDT and CDR2 is YNNKEL (reference sequence). The CDR3 contains 15 residues. The ends were cut back, 4 bases at V and 9 bases at J, with 19 bases in the middle.

The rearrangement joins TRBV3-1 to TRBJ2-5; TRBD2 agrees at 9 bases. The V gene's germline CDR1 is LGHDT and CDR2 YNNKEL (reference sequence). V dropped 6 bases and J dropped 2; count of bases not matched to a gene: 7. CDR3 length: 15 amino acids. The CDR3 region has the DNA TGTGCCAGCAGTCCAGCGGGGGGACGGCAAGAGACCCAGTACTTC. It codes for CASSPAGGRQETQYF.

Comments on this clonotype: This may stem from a read error, because a much larger clone lies one nucleotide away. Because it lacks the conserved phenylalanine or tryptophan at the end, this CDR3 is likely a read error. CDR3 amino acids: CASSSHAGWTYEQYL. CDR3 bases: TGTGCCAGCAGCTCCCACGCAGGGTGGACCTACGAGCAGTACCTC. V and J are TRBV11-2 and TRBJ2-7, with D maybe TRBD1 (5 bases). The CDR3 runs 15 residues. Deletions cut 4 bases from V and 2 bases from J, with 15 bases between. The germline gives CDR1 SGHAT, CDR2 FQNNGV.

At least ten counts were recorded for this clonotype. The chain carries TRBV7-3 and TRBJ2-7; perhaps D is TRBD1 or TRBD2 (5 bases each). CDR1 SGHTA and CDR2 FQGTGA come from the germline V gene. Trimming pared 5 bases from V and 6 bases from J, leaving 17 bases between. The CDR3 length is 14 residues. CDR3 residues: CASSLSQGRGEQYF. Here the CDR3 DNA reads TGTGCCAGCAGCCTAAGTCAGGGTCGGGGCGAGCAGTACTTC.

The sample holds many counts of this clonotype. V and J are TRBV5-6 and TRBJ2-5, with TRBD1 matching over 8 bases. Germline assignment: CDR1 SGHDT and CDR2 YYEEEE. This CDR3 comprises 13 residues. Trimming took 6 bases from V and 6 from J; bases not matched to a gene: 7. DNA of the CDR3: TGTGCCAGCAACCCGACAGGGGATCAGACCCAGTACTTC. The encoded protein is CASNPTGDQTQYF.

This clonotype has at least ten counts. V is TRBV12-3 or TRBV12-4 and J is TRBJ2-3; 7 bases are a match to TRBD2. Trimming took 4 bases from V and 4 from J; bases not matched to a gene: 8. The CDR3 runs to 15 residues. CDR3 bases: TGTGCCAGCAGTTCCACCCAAGGACTAGCAGATACGCAGTATTTT. It yields the protein CASSSTQGLADTQYF.